What follows describes a single T cell receptor (beta chain). Its antigen is unidentified. Libraries were prepared by immunoSEQ multiplex PCR; TCRdb keeps only in-frame clonotypes and omits some of them. The profile shows about 63,000 clones, just under 95% of them singletons. The data are from a study of cytomegalovirus exposure and HLA in healthy donors. Broader study findings: Altogether, 164 TCR beta chains were recorded as cytomegalovirus-associated. Diagnosis of cytomegalovirus status made by the classifier reportedly showed high specificity and sensitivity. A few chains linked to CMV were shown in vitro to be specific for CMV antigens.

Per germline, CDR1 LNHDA and CDR2 SQIVND (reference sequence). V was trimmed by 7 bases and J by 4 bases, leaving 14 bases between them. There are 14 residues in the CDR3. The donors were part of the validation cohort of 100 to 150 subjects. That cohort was separate from the first cohort, which comprised 670 or so subjects. The receptor was derived from a woman under 30 in good health and CMV-seropositive. The chain links TRBV19 to TRBJ2-1; D is ambiguous. Sample: PBMCs. CDR3 nucleotide sequence: TGTGCCAGTACCAGAAACATGGTGTACAATGAGCAGTTCTTC. It codes for CASTRNMVYNEQFF.